Presented here are 32 T cell receptor beta chains from one specimen sequenced in a study of blood T cell repertoires in COVID-19. The repertoire was sequenced with immunoSEQ multiplex PCR; TCRdb's copy has only in-frame clones and lacks some. Of about 200,000 clones in the sample, 84% were seen once. Input material: PBMCs or T cells enriched from blood (not recorded which). Receptor source: a man aged 40-55 years who had recovered from COVID-19.

V gene TRBV6-5 combines with J gene TRBJ2-7, with 10 bases identical to TRBD1. Trimming removed 6 bases from V and 5 bases from J; junction bases left unmatched: 10. Germline assignment: CDR1 MNHEY and CDR2 SVGAGI. This CDR3 contains 15 residues. The CDR3 region has the DNA TGTGCCAGCAGGAATCCGGGACAGGGGTTCCACGAGCAGTACTTC. This codes for CASRNPGQGFHEQYF.

This clone has only one observation. The chain joins TRBV18 to TRBJ1-5, with 7 bases identical to TRBD1. CDR1 and CDR2 (germline): KGHSH, LQKENI. V trimming: 6 bases; J trimming: 3 bases; junction bases outside the gene matches: 2. The CDR3 is made up of 13 amino acids. CDR3 in amino acids: CASSDRNNQPQHF. The CDR3 DNA follows: TGTGCCAGCTCGGACAGGAACAATCAGCCCCAGCATTTT. The full variable domain, completed using reference TRBV18 and TRBJ1-5, is NAGVMQNPRHLVRRRGQEARLRCSPMKGHSHVYWYRQLPEEGLKFMVYLQKENIIDESGMPKERFSAEFPKEGPSILRIQQVVRGDSAAYFCASSDRNNQPQHFGDGTRLSIL.

The sample holds a few counts of this clone. The chain recombines TRBV28 with TRBJ2-7; D not certain. Germline loops: CDR1 MDHEN, CDR2 SYDVKM. With 3 bases removed from V and 1 base from J, the gap between germline ends came to 7 bases. The CDR3 has 13 residues. The CDR3 is CASSFTVSYEQYF. The CDR3 bases are TGTGCCAGCAGTTTTACAGTATCCTACGAGCAGTACTTC.

CDR3 amino acids: CSVEDRGGASTGELFF. Here the CDR3 DNA reads TGCAGCGTTGAAGATCGAGGGGGGGCGAGCACCGGGGAGCTGTTTTTT. This sequence joins TRBV29-1 and TRBJ2-2, with D possibly matching TRBD2 (7 bases). Germline loops: CDR1 SQVTM, CDR2 ANQGSEA. V was trimmed by 0 bases and J by 4 bases, leaving 15 bases between them. CDR3 length: 16 amino acids.

The J gene is TRBJ1-4, the V gene TRBV25-1, with 10 bases that match TRBD1. This CDR3 is 17 amino acids long. V lost 5 bases to trimming and J lost 8 bases; unmatched junction nucleotides: 14. Germline V gene sequence: CDR1 MGHDK, CDR2 SYGVNS. CDR3 sequence reads: CASSKGQGRQRGEKLFF. The DNA for the CDR3 is TGTGCCAGCAGTAAGGGACAGGGGCGCCAGCGCGGGGAAAAACTGTTTTTT.

In the case of this clone: The sample carries other DNA sequences with the same CDR3. This chain connects TRBV20-1 to TRBJ1-1; D gene ambiguous. Per the germline V gene, CDR1 is DFQATT and CDR2 is SNEGSKA (reference sequence). Deletions cut 3 bases from V and 4 bases from J, with 6 bases between. The CDR3 consists of 11 residues. The chain's CDR3 is CSASGVTEAFF. The CDR3 region has the DNA TGCAGTGCTAGCGGGGTCACTGAAGCTTTCTTT.

This chain connects TRBV15 to TRBJ1-2; D is possibly TRBD1 (5 bases). The CDR3 contains 16 residues. V dropped 0 bases and J dropped 8 bases, with 19 bases sitting between them. Germline lookup yields CDR1 LNHNV and CDR2 YYDKDF (reference sequence). The CDR3 region is CATSRDPRGRGSGYTF. As DNA, the CDR3 is TGTGCCACCAGCAGAGATCCACGGGGACGGGGGAGCGGCTACACCTTC.

The genes are TRBV28 and TRBJ1-5, with 9 positions matching TRBD1. This CDR3 has 17 amino acids. From germline, CDR1 is MDHEN and CDR2 SYDVKM. V trimming: 7 bases; J trimming: 4 bases; junction bases outside the gene matches: 14. The CDR3 DNA reads as TGTGCCAGCACCTTGGGGACAGGGACCTTTCGGAATCAGCCCCAGCATTTT. As protein: CASTLGTGTFRNQPQHF.

The rearrangement joins TRBV28 to TRBJ1-2; 9 nucleotides align to TRBD1. The germline V gene encodes CDR1 MDHEN and CDR2 SYDVKM. This CDR3 is 14 amino acids long. Losses at the gene ends were 5 bases for V and 5 bases for J; bases not matched to a gene: 6. Here the CDR3 reads CASSPGQGLYGYTF. The CDR3 bases are TGTGCCAGCAGTCCTGGACAGGGGTTGTATGGCTACACCTTC.

The chain joins TRBV12-3 or TRBV12-4 to TRBJ1-1; no clear D. V was clipped by 8 bases and J by 0 bases, with 7 bases between them. This CDR3 comprises 12 residues. The CDR3: CASGLMNTEAFF. The CDR3 DNA sequence: TGTGCCAGCGGGCTTATGAACACTGAAGCTTTCTTT.

This chain joins TRBV3-1 (or the pseudogene TRBV3-2) and TRBJ2-7, with D possibly TRBD2 on 7 matching bases. V lost 4 bases, J lost 5 bases, and 24 bases lay in between. The CDR3 is made up of 17 amino acids. CDR1 LGHDT and CDR2 YNNKEL come from the germline V gene (reference sequence). CDR3 in amino acids: CASSPSSRYCGGDEQYF. CDR3 sequence (DNA): TGTGCCAGCAGCCCCTCTTCAAGATATTGCGGGGGCGACGAGCAGTACTTC.

CDR3 in DNA: TGTGCCAGCAGCTTCTGGTCGGCTCGGGGGGTGAACACTGAAGCTTTCTTT. It is translated as CASSFWSARGVNTEAFF. The V and J genes are TRBV5-5 and TRBJ1-1, with TRBD1 as a possible D gene (5 bases). Per germline, CDR1 SGHKS and CDR2 YYEKEE (reference sequence). The ends were cut back, 2 bases at V and 0 bases at J, with 17 bases in the middle. The CDR3 runs 17 residues.

The chain is built from TRBV7-9 and TRBJ1-2; the D is unclear. The CDR3 extends over 14 amino acids. In germline, CDR1 is SEHNR, CDR2 FQNEAQ (reference sequence). Trimming pared 5 bases from V and 0 bases from J, leaving 10 bases between. The CDR3: CASSAETPNYGYTF. The CDR3, as DNA: TGTGCCAGCAGCGCCGAGACACCTAACTATGGCTACACCTTC. Variable domain in full (rest from reference TRBV7-9 and TRBJ1-2): DTGVSQNPRHKITKRGQNVTFRCDPISEHNRLYWYRQTLGQGPEFLTYFQNEAQLEKSRLLSDRFSAERPKGSFSTLEIQRTEQGDSAMYLCASSAETPNYGYTFGSGTRLTVV.

This chain uses TRBV29-1 with TRBJ2-1, with D possibly being TRBD2 (6 bases). The CDR3 is made up of 16 amino acids. The germline V and J ends were trimmed by 3 bases and 7 bases, with 22 bases remaining between them. CDR1 SQVTM and CDR2 ANQGSEA come from the germline V gene. CDR3 in DNA: TGCAGCGTTGACCAAACGGTTGGGGGGAAGGGAAATGAGCAGTTCTTC. Translating it yields CSVDQTVGGKGNEQFF.

This chain links TRBV4-3 with TRBJ1-3, with 8 nucleotides matching TRBD1. Trimming cost V 2 bases and J 2 bases; bases outside gene matches: 2. This CDR3 region has 15 residues. CDR1 is LGHNA and CDR2 is YSLEER in the germline V gene. The CDR3 sequence: CASSQRTGTGNTIYF. For the CDR3, the DNA is TGCGCCAGCAGCCAAAGGACAGGGACTGGAAACACCATATATTTT.

The V gene is TRBV6-1, the J gene TRBJ2-7; 13 nucleotides align to TRBD2. V dropped 4 bases and J dropped 0; count of bases not matched to a gene: 9. This CDR3 has 18 amino acids. The germline V gene encodes CDR1 MNHNS and CDR2 SASEGT. As DNA, the CDR3 is TGTGCCAGCAGTGGGACTAGCGGGGGACCACCCTTCTCCTACGAGCAGTACTTC. The encoded protein is CASSGTSGGPPFSYEQYF.

In this sample, this clone turned up a few times. The V and J genes are TRBV30 and TRBJ1-4; a possible D gene is TRBD1 (6 bases). The CDR3 has 12 residues. The germline V and J ends were trimmed by 2 bases and 8 bases, with 9 bases remaining between them. Germline CDR1 and CDR2: GTSNPN and SVGIG (reference sequence). This chain's CDR3 is CAWSLTGEKLFF. The DNA of the CDR3 is TGTGCCTGGAGTTTAACAGGGGAAAAACTGTTTTTT.

A note on this clone: The same CDR3 is also encoded by other DNA sequences in this sample. The rearrangement uses TRBV29-1 and TRBJ1-3; D uncertain. V lost 4 bases and J 2 bases, leaving 9 bases between the germline ends. CDR1 is SQVTM and CDR2 is ANQGSEA in the germline V gene. CDR3 length: 13 amino acids. DNA of the CDR3: TGCAGCGTTGCGCGGGGTACTGGAAACACCATATATTTT. This translates into CSVARGTGNTIYF. The complete variable domain, with remaining parts taken from reference TRBV29-1 and TRBJ1-3, reads SAVISQKPSRDICQRGTSLTIQCQVDSQVTMMFWYRQQPGQSLTLIATANQGSEATYESGFVIDKFPISRPNLTFSTLTVSNMSPEDSSIYLCSVARGTGNTIYFGEGSWLTVV.

The chain couples TRBV29-1 to TRBJ1-1, with 7 bases identical to TRBD1. CDR1 SQVTM and CDR2 ANQGSEA come from the germline V gene. V trimming: 3 bases; J trimming: 2 bases; junction bases outside the gene matches: 12. The CDR3 loop spans 16 amino acids. CDR3 bases: TGCAGCGTTGATCTTGTTAGTTACAGGGGTAACACTGAAGCTTTCTTT. Its protein is CSVDLVSYRGNTEAFF.

V gene TRBV6-5 combines with J gene TRBJ1-2; 7 nucleotides agree with TRBD1. This CDR3 is 15 amino acids long. V gave up 0 bases and J gave up 3 bases; unmatched junction bases: 4. The germline V gene encodes CDR1 MNHEY and CDR2 SVGAGI. The CDR3 here is CASSYSTGRDYGYTF. The CDR3 DNA follows: TGTGCCAGCAGTTACTCGACAGGGCGCGACTATGGCTACACCTTC.

This rearrangement joins TRBV5-1 to TRBJ2-1; maybe TRBD1 (6 bases). The CDR3 contains 16 residues. Germline V gene sequence: CDR1 SGHRS, CDR2 YFSETQ. Trimming left V 3 bases short and J 7 bases short, with 20 bases between. DNA of the CDR3: TGCGCCAGCAGCTGGAGACAATCCCCCCAGGGGAATGAGCAGTTCTTC. Protein: CASSWRQSPQGNEQFF. The entire variable domain, with the rest obtained from reference TRBV5-1 and TRBJ2-1, is as follows: KAGVTQTPRYLIKTRGQQVTLSCSPISGHRSVSWYQQTPGQGLQFLFEYFSETQRNKGNFPGRFSGRQFSNSRSEMNVSTLELGDSALYLCASSWRQSPQGNEQFFGPGTRLTVL.

This clone was recorded a few times. V is TRBV7-9 and J is TRBJ1-1; 8 bases are shared with TRBD1. Germline assignment: CDR1 SEHNR and CDR2 FQNEAQ (reference sequence). The CDR3 length is 17 residues. The V segment lost 6 bases and the J segment 6 bases; nucleotides outside the gene matches: 18. CDR3 DNA: TGTGCCAGCAGTTCGACGACAGGGGCCGAGGTGGGGCCTGAAGCTTTCTTT. Amino acid sequence: CASSSTTGAEVGPEAFF.

This chain links TRBV5-1 with TRBJ1-6, with TRBD1 matching over 7 bases. Per the germline V gene, CDR1 is SGHRS and CDR2 is YFSETQ. The V and J ends lost 1 base and 5 bases, in that order; junction bases with no gene match: 6. The CDR3 runs to 16 residues. The CDR3 sequence: CASSLIFGQDNSPLHF. CDR3 DNA sequence: TGCGCCAGCAGCTTGATTTTCGGACAGGATAATTCACCCCTCCACTTT.

This clone has at least ten counts. The rearrangement joins TRBV11-1 to TRBJ1-4; 9 bases are shared with TRBD1. CDR1 and CDR2 (germline): SGHAT, FQDESV (reference sequence). V dropped 3 bases and J dropped 12; count of bases not matched to a gene: 11. The CDR3 runs 15 residues. CDR3 bases: TGTGCCAGCAGCTTGGGACAGGGTCGAGGCCAAGAACTGTTTTTT. Protein: CASSLGQGRGQELFF.

Note on this clone: Distinct nucleotide sequences in the sample also encode this CDR3. The rearrangement uses TRBV5-1 and TRBJ1-5, with TRBD1 as a possible D gene (5 bases). The CDR3 has 13 amino acids. Germline V gives CDR1 SGHRS, CDR2 YFSETQ. The ends were cut back, 1 base at V and 6 bases at J, with 8 bases in the middle. The CDR3 DNA is TGCGCCAGCAGCTTGCAGGGTGGTCAGCCCCAGCATTTT. Protein sequence: CASSLQGGQPQHF.

The chain recombines TRBV5-1 with TRBJ1-6, with 10 nucleotides matching TRBD1. CDR3 size: 15 residues. The germline V gene has CDR1 SGHRS and CDR2 YFSETQ. Trimming cost V 4 bases and J 6 bases; bases outside gene matches: 4. CDR3 sequence: CASSLRDRGNSPLHF. The CDR3 region has the DNA TGCGCCAGCAGCCTCCGGGACAGGGGTAATTCACCCCTCCACTTT.

The chain couples TRBV7-2 to TRBJ2-7, with D unresolved. This CDR3 is 14 amino acids long. V was shortened by 5 bases and J by 6 bases, with 17 bases between the two germline ends. The V gene's germline CDR1 is SGHTA and CDR2 FQGNSA. CDR3 in amino acids: CASSPPLSSAEQYF. In DNA form, the CDR3 reads TGTGCCAGCAGCCCGCCCCTCTCAAGCGCCGAGCAGTACTTC.

This chain joins TRBV28 and TRBJ1-1; 7 bases fit TRBD1. Germline-derived CDR1 and CDR2 are MDHEN and SYDVKM. The J segment lost 5 bases and the V segment lost 4 bases, leaving 19 bases of the junction unmatched. This CDR3 comprises 18 residues. CDR3 sequence: CASSSSTQYRGSRTEAFF. In DNA form, the CDR3 reads TGTGCCAGCAGTTCCTCGACCCAATACAGGGGAAGTAGGACTGAAGCTTTCTTT. Together with reference TRBV28 and TRBJ1-1, the CDR3 gives the full variable domain: DVKVTQSSRYLVKRTGEKVFLECVQDMDHENMFWYRQDPGLGLRLIYFSYDVKMKEKGDIPEGYSVSREKKERFSLILESASTNQTSMYLCASSSSTQYRGSRTEAFFGQGTRLTVV.

The rearrangement uses TRBV6-1 and TRBJ1-5; maybe TRBD1 (6 bases). CDR3 size: 13 residues. V lost 3 bases and J 6 bases, leaving 9 bases between the germline ends. Germline CDR1 MNHNS, CDR2 SASEGT. CDR3 nucleotides: TGTGCCAGCAGTGAGCAGGGGCCTCAGCCCCAGCATTTT. This sequence encodes CASSEQGPQPQHF.

The gene calls are TRBV4-3 and TRBJ1-4; D gene uncertain. CDR3 size: 17 residues. Trimming stripped 6 bases from V and 4 bases from J, with 21 bases between. CDR1 and CDR2 (germline): LGHNA, YSLEER. In nucleotides, the CDR3 is TGCGCCAGCAGTCGGTTGGCCATCGCGGGAATTAATGAAAAACTGTTTTTT. Its protein product is CASSRLAIAGINEKLFF.

This chain links TRBV5-1 with TRBJ2-1, with TRBD2 identical over 9 bases. V was pared by 0 bases and J by 5 bases, with 6 bases of the junction left unmatched. The CDR3 loop spans 16 amino acids. The germline CDR1 and CDR2 sequences are SGHRS and YFSETQ. CDR3 bases: TGCGCCAGCAGCTTGGTCAGCGGGGGGCCTCACAATGAGCAGTTCTTC. Translated: CASSLVSGGPHNEQFF.

V usage is TRBV4-3 and J usage is TRBJ2-3, with TRBD2 identical over 11 bases. Trimming removed 4 bases from V and 4 bases from J; junction bases left unmatched: 7. This CDR3 contains 16 residues. Germline values: CDR1 LGHNA, CDR2 YSLEER. CDR3: CASSRVLAGEADTQYF. DNA for the CDR3: TGCGCCAGCAGCCGCGTACTAGCGGGAGAAGCAGATACGCAGTATTTT.